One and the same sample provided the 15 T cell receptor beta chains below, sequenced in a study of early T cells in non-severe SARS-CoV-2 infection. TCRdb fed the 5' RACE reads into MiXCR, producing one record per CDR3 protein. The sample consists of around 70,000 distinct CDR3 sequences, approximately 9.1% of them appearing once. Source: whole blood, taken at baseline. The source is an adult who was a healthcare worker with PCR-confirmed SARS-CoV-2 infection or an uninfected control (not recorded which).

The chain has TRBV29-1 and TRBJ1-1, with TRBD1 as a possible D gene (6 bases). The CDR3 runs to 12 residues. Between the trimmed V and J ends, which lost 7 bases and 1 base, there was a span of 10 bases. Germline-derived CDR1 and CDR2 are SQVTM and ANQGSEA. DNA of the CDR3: TGCAGCGCCGAACAGGGGAACACTGAAGCTTTCTTT. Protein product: CSAEQGNTEAFF.

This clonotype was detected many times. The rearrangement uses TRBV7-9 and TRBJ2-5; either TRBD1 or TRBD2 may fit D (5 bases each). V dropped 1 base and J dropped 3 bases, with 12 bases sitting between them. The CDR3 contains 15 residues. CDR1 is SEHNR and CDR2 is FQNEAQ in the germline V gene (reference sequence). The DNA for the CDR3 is TGTGCCAGCAGCTTAGGCTCCGGGACGGAAGAGACCCAGTACTTC. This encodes CASSLGSGTEETQYF.

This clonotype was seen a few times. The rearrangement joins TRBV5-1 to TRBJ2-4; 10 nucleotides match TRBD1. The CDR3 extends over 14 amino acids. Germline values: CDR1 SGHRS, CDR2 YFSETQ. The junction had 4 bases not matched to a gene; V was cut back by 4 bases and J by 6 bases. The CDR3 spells CASSKDRGGNIQYF. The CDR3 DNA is TGCGCCAGCAGCAAGGACAGGGGGGGAAACATTCAGTACTTC.

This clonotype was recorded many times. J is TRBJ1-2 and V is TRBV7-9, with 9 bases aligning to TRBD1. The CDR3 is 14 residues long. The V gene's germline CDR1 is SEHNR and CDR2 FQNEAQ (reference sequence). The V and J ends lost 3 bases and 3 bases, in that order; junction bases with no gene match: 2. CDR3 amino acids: CASSFRDRDYGYTF. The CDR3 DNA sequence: TGTGCCAGCAGCTTCCGGGACAGGGACTATGGCTACACCTTC.

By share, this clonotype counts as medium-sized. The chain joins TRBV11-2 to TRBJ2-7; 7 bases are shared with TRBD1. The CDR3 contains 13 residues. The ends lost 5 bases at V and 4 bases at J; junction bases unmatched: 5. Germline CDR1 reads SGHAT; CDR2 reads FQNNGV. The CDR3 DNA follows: TGTGCCAGCAGCATATCGACAGGGTACGAGCAGTACTTC. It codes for CASSISTGYEQYF. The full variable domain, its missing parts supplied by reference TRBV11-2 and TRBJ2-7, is EAGVAQSPRYKIIEKRQSVAFWCNPISGHATLYWYQQILGQGPKLLIQFQNNGVVDDSQLPKDRFSAERLKGVDSTLKIQPAKLEDSAVYLCASSISTGYEQYFGPGTRLTVT.

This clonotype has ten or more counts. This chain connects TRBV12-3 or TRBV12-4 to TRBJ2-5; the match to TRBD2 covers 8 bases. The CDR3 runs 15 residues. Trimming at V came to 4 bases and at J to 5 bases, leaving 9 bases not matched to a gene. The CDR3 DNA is TGTGCCAGCAGTTCAACTAGCGGAGCTGGGGAGACCCAGTACTTC. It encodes CASSSTSGAGETQYF.

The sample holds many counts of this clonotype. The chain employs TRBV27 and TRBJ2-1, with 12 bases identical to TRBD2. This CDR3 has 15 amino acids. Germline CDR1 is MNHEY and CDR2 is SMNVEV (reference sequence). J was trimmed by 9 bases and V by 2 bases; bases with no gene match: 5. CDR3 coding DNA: TGTGCCAGCAGTTTAAGACTAGCGGGAGACCGTGAGCAGTTCTTC. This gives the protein CASSLRLAGDREQFF.

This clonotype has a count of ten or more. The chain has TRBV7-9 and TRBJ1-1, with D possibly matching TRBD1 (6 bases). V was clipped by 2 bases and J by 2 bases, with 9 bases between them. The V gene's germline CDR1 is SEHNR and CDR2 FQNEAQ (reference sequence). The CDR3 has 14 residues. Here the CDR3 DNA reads TGTGCCAGCAGCTTACGGACAGTTAACACTGAAGCTTTCTTT. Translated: CASSLRTVNTEAFF. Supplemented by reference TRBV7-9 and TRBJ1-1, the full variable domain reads DTGVSQNPRHKITKRGQNVTFRCDPISEHNRLYWYRQTLGQGPEFLTYFQNEAQLEKSRLLSDRFSAERPKGSFSTLEIQRTEQGDSAMYLCASSLRTVNTEAFFGQGTRLTVV.

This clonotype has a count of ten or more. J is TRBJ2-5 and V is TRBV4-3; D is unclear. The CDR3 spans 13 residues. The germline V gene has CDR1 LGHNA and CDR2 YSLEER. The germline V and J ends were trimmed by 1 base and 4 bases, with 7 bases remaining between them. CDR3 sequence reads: CASSQAGGETQYF. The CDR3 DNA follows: TGCGCCAGCAGCCAAGCGGGCGGAGAGACCCAGTACTTC.

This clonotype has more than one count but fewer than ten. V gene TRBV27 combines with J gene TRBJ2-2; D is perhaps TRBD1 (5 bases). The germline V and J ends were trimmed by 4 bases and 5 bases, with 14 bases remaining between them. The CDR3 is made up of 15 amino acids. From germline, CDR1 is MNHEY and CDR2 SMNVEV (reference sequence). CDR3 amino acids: CASSSLGKGTGELFF. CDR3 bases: TGTGCCAGCAGTTCTTTGGGGAAGGGGACCGGGGAGCTGTTTTTT.

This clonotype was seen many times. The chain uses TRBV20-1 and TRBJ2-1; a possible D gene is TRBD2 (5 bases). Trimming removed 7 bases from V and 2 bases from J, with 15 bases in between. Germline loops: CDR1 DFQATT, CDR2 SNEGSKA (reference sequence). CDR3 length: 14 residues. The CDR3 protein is CSVQSGPTYNEQFF. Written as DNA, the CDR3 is TGCAGTGTGCAGAGCGGCCCTACCTACAATGAGCAGTTCTTC.

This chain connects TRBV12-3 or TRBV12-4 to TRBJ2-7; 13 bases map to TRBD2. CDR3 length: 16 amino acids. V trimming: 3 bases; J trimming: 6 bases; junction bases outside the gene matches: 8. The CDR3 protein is CASSLARTSGSREQYF. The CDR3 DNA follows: TGTGCCAGCAGTTTGGCGAGGACTAGCGGGAGCCGCGAGCAGTACTTC.

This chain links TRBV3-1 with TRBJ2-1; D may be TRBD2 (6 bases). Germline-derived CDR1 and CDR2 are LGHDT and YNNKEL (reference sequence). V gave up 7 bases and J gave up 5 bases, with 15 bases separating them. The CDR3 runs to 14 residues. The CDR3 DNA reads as TGTGCCAGCATGCAACCGGGACTTCACAATGAGCAGTTCTTC. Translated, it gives CASMQPGLHNEQFF.

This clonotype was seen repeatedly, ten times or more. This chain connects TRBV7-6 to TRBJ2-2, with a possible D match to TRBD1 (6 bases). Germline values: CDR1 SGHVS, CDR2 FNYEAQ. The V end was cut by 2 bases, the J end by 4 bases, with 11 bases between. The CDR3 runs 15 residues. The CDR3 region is CASSLSPGATGELFF. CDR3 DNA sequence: TGTGCCAGCAGCTTAAGCCCAGGGGCCACCGGGGAGCTGTTTTTT.

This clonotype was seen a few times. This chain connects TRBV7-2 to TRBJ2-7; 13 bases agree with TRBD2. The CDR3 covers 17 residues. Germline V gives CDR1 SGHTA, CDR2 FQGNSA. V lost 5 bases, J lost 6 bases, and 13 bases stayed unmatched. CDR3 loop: CASSPTATSGRAGEQYF. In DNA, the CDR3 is TGTGCCAGCAGCCCAACAGCCACTAGCGGGAGGGCCGGCGAGCAGTACTTC.